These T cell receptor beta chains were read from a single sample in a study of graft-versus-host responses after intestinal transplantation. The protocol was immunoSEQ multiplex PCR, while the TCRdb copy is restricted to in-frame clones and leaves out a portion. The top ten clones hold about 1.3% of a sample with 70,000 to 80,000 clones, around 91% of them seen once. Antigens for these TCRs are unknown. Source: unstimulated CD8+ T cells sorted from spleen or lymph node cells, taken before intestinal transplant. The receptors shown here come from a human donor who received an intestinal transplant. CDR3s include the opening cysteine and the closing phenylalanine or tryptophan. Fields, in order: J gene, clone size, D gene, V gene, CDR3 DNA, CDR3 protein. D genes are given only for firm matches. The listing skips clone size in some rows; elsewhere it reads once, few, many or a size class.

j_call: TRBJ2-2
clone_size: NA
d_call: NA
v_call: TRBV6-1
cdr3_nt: TGTGCCAGCAGTGAACCGGTCGGGGGATCGGGCACCGGGGAGCTGTTTTTT
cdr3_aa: CASSEPVGGSGTGELFF

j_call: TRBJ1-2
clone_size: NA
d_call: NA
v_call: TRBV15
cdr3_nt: TGTGCCACCAGCAGAGATCTGGCTCAGTATGGCTACACCTTC
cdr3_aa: CATSRDLAQYGYTF

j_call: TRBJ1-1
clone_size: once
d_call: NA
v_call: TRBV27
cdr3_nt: TGTGCCAGCAGTTTGAATGGCGGCGGGGGGCCTGAAGCTTTCTTT
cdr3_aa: CASSLNGGGGPEAFF

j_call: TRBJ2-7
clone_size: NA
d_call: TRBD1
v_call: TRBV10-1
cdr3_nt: TGCGCCTCCCGGGACAGGGGCTACGAGCAGTACTTC
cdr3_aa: CASRDRGYEQYF

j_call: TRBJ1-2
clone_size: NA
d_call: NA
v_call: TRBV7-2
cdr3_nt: TGTGCCAGCAGCTCCGCTATAATGGTTGGTCCTGGCTACACCTTC
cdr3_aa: CASSSAIMVGPGYTF

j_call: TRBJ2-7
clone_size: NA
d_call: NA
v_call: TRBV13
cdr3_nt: TGTGCCAGCAGCTTAGGCAGGGGAGCATCCTACGAGCAGTACTTC
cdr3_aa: CASSLGRGASYEQYF

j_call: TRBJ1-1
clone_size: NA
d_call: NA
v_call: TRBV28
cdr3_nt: TGTGCCAGCAGTTTAACGAGGGGGGGTGACACTGAAGCTTTCTTT
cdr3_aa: CASSLTRGGDTEAFF

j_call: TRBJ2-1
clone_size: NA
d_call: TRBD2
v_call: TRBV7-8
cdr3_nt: TGTGCCAGCAGAGGACTAGTGGGTGAGCAGTTCTTC
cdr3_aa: CASRGLVGEQFF

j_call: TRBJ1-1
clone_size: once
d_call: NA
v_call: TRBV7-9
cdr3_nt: TGTGCCAGCAGCAATTACAGGGAGAACACTGAAGCTTTCTTT
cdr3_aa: CASSNYRENTEAFF

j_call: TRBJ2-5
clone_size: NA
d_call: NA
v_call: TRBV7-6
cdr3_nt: TGTGCCAGCAGCCCACCCGGTACCCAGTACTTC
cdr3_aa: CASSPPGTQYF

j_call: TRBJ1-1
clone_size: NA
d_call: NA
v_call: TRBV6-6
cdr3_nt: TGTGCCAGCAGCCCATTGGGGGGGGGCACTGAAGCTTTCTTT
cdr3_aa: CASSPLGGGTEAFF

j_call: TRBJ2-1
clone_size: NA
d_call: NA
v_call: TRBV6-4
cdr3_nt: TGTGCCAGCAGTGTCACAGCCGGGAACAATGAGCAGTTCTTC
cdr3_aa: CASSVTAGNNEQFF

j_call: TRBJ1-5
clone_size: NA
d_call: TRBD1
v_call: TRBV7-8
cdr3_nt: TGTGCCAGCAGCTTAGCCGGACAGGGCAACAATCAGCCCCAGCATTTT
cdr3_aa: CASSLAGQGNNQPQHF

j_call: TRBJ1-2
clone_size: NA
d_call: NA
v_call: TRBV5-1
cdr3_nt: TGCGCCAGCAGCCGAACAGGTGACTATGGCTACACCTTC
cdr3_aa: CASSRTGDYGYTF

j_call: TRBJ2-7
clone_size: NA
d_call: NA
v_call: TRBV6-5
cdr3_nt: TGTGCCACCTGCCGCGACGTCCGGGGGTACGAGCAGTACTTC
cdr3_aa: CATCRDVRGYEQYF

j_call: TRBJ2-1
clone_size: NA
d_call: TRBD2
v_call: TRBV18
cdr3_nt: TGTGCCACCGCGATTAGCGGGGTTGATGAGCAGTTCTTC
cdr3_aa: CATAISGVDEQFF

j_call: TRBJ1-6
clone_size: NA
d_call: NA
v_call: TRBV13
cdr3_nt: TGTGCCAGCAGCTTACTGGGTACTAGTAATTCACCCCTCCACTTT
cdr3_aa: CASSLLGTSNSPLHF

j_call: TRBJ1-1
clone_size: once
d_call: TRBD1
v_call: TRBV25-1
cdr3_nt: TGTGCCAGCAGCCTGACAGGGGACACTGAAGCTTTCTTT
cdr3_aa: CASSLTGDTEAFF

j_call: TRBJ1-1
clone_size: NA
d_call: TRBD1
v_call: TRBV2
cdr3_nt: TGTGCCAGCCGAGGATTATCCGCGTCAGGGGGCTTGAGAACTGAAGCTTTCTTT
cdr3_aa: CASRGLSASGGLRTEAFF

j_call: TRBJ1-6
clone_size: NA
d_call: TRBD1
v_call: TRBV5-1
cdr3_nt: TGCGCCAGCAGCGAGACAGGGGTGAATTCACCCCTCCACTTT
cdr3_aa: CASSETGVNSPLHF

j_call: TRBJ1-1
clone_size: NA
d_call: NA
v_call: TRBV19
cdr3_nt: TGTGCCAGCCGGACCCTCGTGGGGGGAAGGAACACTGAAGCTTTCTTT
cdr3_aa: CASRTLVGGRNTEAFF

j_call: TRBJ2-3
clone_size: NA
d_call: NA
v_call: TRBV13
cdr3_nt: TGTGCCAGCGCCGGCGGCCCATCTAGCACAGATACGCAGTATTTT
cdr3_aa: CASAGGPSSTDTQYF

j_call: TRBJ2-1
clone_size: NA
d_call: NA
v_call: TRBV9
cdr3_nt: TGTGCCAGCAGCGTAGGACTAAAGGGAGCGAATGAGCAGTTCTTC
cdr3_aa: CASSVGLKGANEQFF

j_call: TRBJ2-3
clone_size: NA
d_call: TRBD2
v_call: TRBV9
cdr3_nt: TGTGCCAGCAGCGCTAGCGGTAGCACAGATACGCAGTATTTT
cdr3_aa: CASSASGSTDTQYF

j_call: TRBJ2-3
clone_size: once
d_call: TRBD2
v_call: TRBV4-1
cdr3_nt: TGCGCCAGCAGCCATCCTCTAGCGGGGGATATGGGGAGGGAACCAGATACGCAGTATTTT
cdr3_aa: CASSHPLAGDMGREPDTQYF

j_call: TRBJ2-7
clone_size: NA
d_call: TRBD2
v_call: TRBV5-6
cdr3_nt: TGTGCCAGCAGCTTGGAGGGACTAGGGTACGAGCAGTACTTC
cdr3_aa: CASSLEGLGYEQYF

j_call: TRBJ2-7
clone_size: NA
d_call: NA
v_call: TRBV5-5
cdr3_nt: TGTGCCAGCAGCTTGGAGGACAGTTGGTCCTACGAGCAGTACTTC
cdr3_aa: CASSLEDSWSYEQYF

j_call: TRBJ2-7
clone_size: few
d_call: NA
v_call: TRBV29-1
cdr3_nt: TGCAGCGTTGGTGGGGCTACCTACGAGCAGTACTTC
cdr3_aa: CSVGGATYEQYF

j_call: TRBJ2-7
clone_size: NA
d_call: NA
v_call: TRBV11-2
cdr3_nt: TGTGCCAGCAGCTTTCCCGGACACTCCTACGAGCAGTACTTC
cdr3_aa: CASSFPGHSYEQYF

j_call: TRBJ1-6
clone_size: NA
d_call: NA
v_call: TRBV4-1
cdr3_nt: TGCGCCAGCAGCCCTAATACAGGGAACTCACCCCTCCACTTT
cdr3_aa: CASSPNTGNSPLHF

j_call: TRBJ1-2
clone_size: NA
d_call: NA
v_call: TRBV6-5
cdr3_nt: TGTGCCAGCAGCCATCGTGAGACAGGCCTTCGCTACACCTTC
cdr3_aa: CASSHRETGLRYTF

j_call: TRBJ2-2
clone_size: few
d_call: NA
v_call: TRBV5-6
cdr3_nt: TGTGCCAGCAGCTTCGGCGGGGACACCGGGGAGCTGTTTTTT
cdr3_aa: CASSFGGDTGELFF

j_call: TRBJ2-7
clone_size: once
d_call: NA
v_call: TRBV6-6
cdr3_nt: TGTGCCAGCAGTTACGGGACTCCAACTGCCTACGAGCAGTACTTC
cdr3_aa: CASSYGTPTAYEQYF

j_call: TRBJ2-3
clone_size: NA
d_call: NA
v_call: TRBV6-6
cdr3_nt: TGTGCCAGCCCCCGGTCGGGCGGGTTTCAGCGGGATACGCAGTATTTT
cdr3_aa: CASPRSGGFQRDTQYF

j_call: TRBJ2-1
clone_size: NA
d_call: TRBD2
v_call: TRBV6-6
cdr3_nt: TGTGCCAGCACGGGGGGGCTGCCTTCCTACAATGAGCAGTTCTTC
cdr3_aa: CASTGGLPSYNEQFF

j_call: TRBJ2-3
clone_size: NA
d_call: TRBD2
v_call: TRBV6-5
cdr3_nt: TGTGCCAGCAGTTACTTTAGCGGGGGGTCAGATACGCAGTATTTT
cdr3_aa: CASSYFSGGSDTQYF

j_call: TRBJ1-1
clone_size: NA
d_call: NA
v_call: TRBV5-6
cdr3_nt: TGTGCCAGCCGCGCCGGGGAGGACATGAACACTGAAGCTTTCTTT
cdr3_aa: CASRAGEDMNTEAFF

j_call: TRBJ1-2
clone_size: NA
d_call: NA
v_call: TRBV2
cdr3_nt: TGTGCCAGCAGCCCCGGACAGATTAACTATGGCTACACCTTC
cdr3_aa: CASSPGQINYGYTF

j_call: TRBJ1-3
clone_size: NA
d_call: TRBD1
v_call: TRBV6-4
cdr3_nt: TGTGCCAGCAGTGAACCGACAGGGGGGTCTGGAAACACCATATATTTT
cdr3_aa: CASSEPTGGSGNTIYF

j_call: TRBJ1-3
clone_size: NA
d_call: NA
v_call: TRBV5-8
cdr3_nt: TGTGCCAGCAGCCGGGGACTCCTCTCTGGAAACACCATATATTTT
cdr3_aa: CASSRGLLSGNTIYF

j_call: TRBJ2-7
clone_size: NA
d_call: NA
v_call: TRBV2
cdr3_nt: TGTGCCAGCTGGGGGGGGCTGGTCGAGCAGTACTTC
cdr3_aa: CASWGGLVEQYF

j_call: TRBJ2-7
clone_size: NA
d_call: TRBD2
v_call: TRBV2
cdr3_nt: TGTGCCAGCACACTAGCGGACGGCTCTTTGAACGAGCAGTACTTC
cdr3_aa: CASTLADGSLNEQYF

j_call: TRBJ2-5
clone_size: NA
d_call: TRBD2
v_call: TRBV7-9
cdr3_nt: TGTGCCAGCAGCTTAGTGTCGGGGGGGGAAGAGACCCAGTACTTC
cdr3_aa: CASSLVSGGEETQYF

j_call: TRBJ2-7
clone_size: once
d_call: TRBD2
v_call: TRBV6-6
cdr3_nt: TGTGCCAGCACCTTAGCGGGGGCCAGCTCCTACGAGCAGTACTTC
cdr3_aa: CASTLAGASSYEQYF

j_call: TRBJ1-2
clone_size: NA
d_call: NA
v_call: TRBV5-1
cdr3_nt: TGCGCCAGCAGCTTATGGGGGGCGGGGGCCTCCTATGGCTACACCTTC
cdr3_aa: CASSLWGAGASYGYTF

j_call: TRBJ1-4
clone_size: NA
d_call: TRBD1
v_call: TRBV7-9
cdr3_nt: TGTGCCAGCAGCTCAGTTACGACCGAACAGGGGGATAAAGGGGAAAAACTGTTTTTT
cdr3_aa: CASSSVTTEQGDKGEKLFF

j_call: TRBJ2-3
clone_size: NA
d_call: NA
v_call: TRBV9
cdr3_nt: TGTGCCAGCAGCCCCTCGGGAGATACGCAGTATTTT
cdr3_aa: CASSPSGDTQYF

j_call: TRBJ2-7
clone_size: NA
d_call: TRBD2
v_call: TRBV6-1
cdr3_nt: TGTGCCAGCAGTGACCGGGGGGCCTACGAGCAGTACTTC
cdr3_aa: CASSDRGAYEQYF

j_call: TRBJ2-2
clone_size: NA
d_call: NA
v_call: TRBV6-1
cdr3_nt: TGTGCCAGCAGTGAAGCTTTGGGACACGCGAACACCGGGGAGCTGTTTTTT
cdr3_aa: CASSEALGHANTGELFF

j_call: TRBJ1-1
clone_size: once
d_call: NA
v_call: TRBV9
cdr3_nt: TGTGCCAGCAGCCCGGGGGGGATCACTGAAGCTTTCTTT
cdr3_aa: CASSPGGITEAFF

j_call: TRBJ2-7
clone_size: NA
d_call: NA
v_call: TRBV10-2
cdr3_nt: TGCGCCAGCAGTGACCAGGCGAAAACCTACGAGCAGTACTTC
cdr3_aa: CASSDQAKTYEQYF

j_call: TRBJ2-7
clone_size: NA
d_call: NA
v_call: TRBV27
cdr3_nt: TGTGCCAGCAGTCTAACTAAACAGGGAGGGTCCTACGAGCAGTACTTC
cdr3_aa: CASSLTKQGGSYEQYF

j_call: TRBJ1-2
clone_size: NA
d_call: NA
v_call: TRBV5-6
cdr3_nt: TGTGCCAGCAGCTTGGGGGGCCTTAACTATGGCTACACCTTC
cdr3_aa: CASSLGGLNYGYTF